This T cell receptor beta chain was recorded in a study of blood T cell repertoires in COVID-19. Germline V gene sequence: CDR1 MRHNA, CDR2 SNTAGT. V was cut by 5 bases and J by 1 base, with 19 bases left in between. The CDR3 is 17 residues long. Profiling relied on immunoSEQ multiplex PCR, and the TCRdb table lists in-frame clones only, not all of them. The sample comprises roughly 13,000 clones, 75% to 90% of which are singletons, and 2.5% to 3.5% rests with the top ten. The chain joins TRBV6-4 to TRBJ2-3; D may be TRBD1 (6 bases). Material for sequencing was peripheral blood. The receptor comes from a human donor in a cohort sampled during active COVID-19. The CDR3 region is CASSIRTAQRGTDTQYF. DNA of the CDR3: TGTGCCAGCAGTATCAGGACAGCCCAGAGGGGCACAGATACGCAGTATTTT.